Below are 3 T cell receptor beta chains sequenced from a single sample in a study of cytomegalovirus exposure and HLA in healthy donors (dated by TCRdb to 2016 to 2017). The library was prepared using the immunoSEQ multiplex PCR assay. A mixture of 60 forward primers for TCR Vbeta segments and 13 reverse primers for TCR Jbeta segments was used in the multiplex PCR. This immuneACCESS table, as held by TCRdb, lists in-frame sequences with V and J called but not all clones. Of the missing ones, under half trace to an unresolved V gene in checked studies; the others have no known cause. This sample is represented by approximately 150,000 clones; roughly 80% of them were singletons. The top ten clonotypes cover approximately 2.8% of the sample. Material: PBMCs. The source is a male donor in good health and CMV-seronegative.

The J gene is TRBJ2-7, the V gene TRBV9; 7 nucleotides match TRBD1. The trim removed 2 bases at V and 2 bases at J, leaving 7 bases unmatched. CDR1 and CDR2 (germline): SGDLS, YYNGEE. The CDR3 loop spans 15 amino acids. DNA for the CDR3: TGTGCCAGCAGCGTTAGCCGGGACAGTCCCTACGAGCAGTACTTC. It specifies CASSVSRDSPYEQYF.

This rearrangement joins TRBV27 to TRBJ2-7, with TRBD1 as a possible D gene (6 bases). V was pared by 11 bases and J by 2 bases, with 22 bases between. The germline V gene has CDR1 MNHEY and CDR2 SMNVEV (reference sequence). The CDR3 extends over 15 amino acids. CDR3 loop: CAAPGGALGTYEQYF. The CDR3 region has the DNA TGTGCCGCTCCTGGGGGCGCATTAGGAACCTACGAGCAGTACTTC.

The chain uses TRBV11-3 and TRBJ2-1, with TRBD2 matching 9 bases. With V trimmed by 6 bases and J by 7 bases, 13 bases remained unmatched. This CDR3 is 16 amino acids long. The germline V gene has CDR1 SGHNT and CDR2 YENEEA. CDR3 DNA sequence: TGTGCCAGCAGTCCAGGCGGGCTAGCGGGGCCGAATGAGCAGTTCTTC. Translated, it gives CASSPGGLAGPNEQFF.